The 2 T cell receptor beta chains presented below share a single source sample, sequenced in a study of blood T cells in healthy people across ages. Next came a second PCR, run for about 7 to 12 cycles, which used a sample-barcoded 5' primer along with a J-beta primer mix. Each CDR3 protein gets one entry after TCRdb re-called the 5' RACE reads with MiXCR. The profile shows roughly 2 million distinct CDR3 sequences, about 50% of them singletons. The sequencing sample was made of blood. The receptors originated from a woman in her forties in good health.

This clonotype was detected once. This chain joins TRBV6-2 or TRBV6-3 and TRBJ2-2, with 11 bases fitting TRBD1. There are 14 residues in the CDR3. The junction had 7 bases not matched to a gene; V was cut back by 5 bases and J by 11 bases. Germline CDR1 is MNHEY and CDR2 is SVGEGT. The CDR3 reads CASSRTGGSAELFF. The CDR3 DNA reads as TGTGCCAGCAGTCGGACAGGGGGCTCGGCAGAGCTGTTTTTT.

The rearrangement uses TRBV6-2 or TRBV6-3 and TRBJ2-1, with D possibly being TRBD1 (6 bases). V lost 7 bases and J 5 bases, leaving 15 bases between the germline ends. The CDR3 length is 14 residues. The germline V gene encodes CDR1 MNHEY and CDR2 SVGEGT. CDR3 amino acids: CASTLTGQNNEQFF. The CDR3 nucleotides are TGTGCCAGCACACTAACGGGACAAAACAATGAGCAGTTCTTC.